This TCR beta chain originates from a study of CD8 T cells in Susac syndrome. The CDR3 is 11 residues long. Germline V gene lookup returns CDR1 GTSNPN and CDR2 SVGIG (reference sequence). With 8 bases removed from V and 5 bases from J, the gap between germline ends came to 12 bases. TEMRA cells were FACS-enriched, with CD8+ and CD4+ T cells isolated negatively. To note about this clonotype: Its antigen is unknown.

Broader study findings: It was in TEMRA cells and active patients that Susac CD8+ clonal expansion peaked. More than 15 Susac-specific public clones were found in total CD8+ repertoires and five in CD8+ TEMRA repertoires.

RNA, at about 0.45 to 1 ug, was reverse transcribed with random hexamers. Across 54 Vbeta and 13 Jbeta, immunoSEQ multiplex PCR amplified TCR beta CDR3. TCRdb recomputed calls from the immunoSEQ multiplex PCR reads with MiXCR, one row per CDR3 protein. The table lists about 84,000 distinct CDR3 sequences, about 96% of them singletons. Input material: CD8+ T cells from PBMCs. The V gene is TRBV30, the J gene TRBJ1-2; D gene ambiguous. This sequence originates from a human donor with Susac syndrome. The CDR3 sequence is CAVEGGYGYTF. CDR3 DNA sequence: TGTGCCGTGGAGGGTGGGTATGGCTACACCTTC.